This entry concerns a single T cell receptor beta chain. Its target is not known. The sample is drawn from a study of human T cells and chemical hapten exposure. Background on the study: Sensitization applied 2% DPC to about 2 cm by about 2 cm of upper inner arm skin. Minor pooled library volume differences mainly drove per-sample TCR yield variation. The study, taken as a whole, reports: Expanded TCRs showed more large CDR3 clusters than pre-sensitization or healthy control sets.

Regarding time point: pre-sensitization, week 0. Treatment specified: therapeutic diphenylcyclopropenone sensitization with weekly scalp DPC. Unique molecular identifiers were attached to individual cDNA molecules during library preparation. TCRdb independently ran MiXCR on the RACE reads; one entry per CDR3 protein. This table has under 100,000 distinct CDR3 sequences, 8.5% to 9% appearing once. The clonotype was recovered from a man aged 40-50 years with alopecia areata. Some clones in this sample may be carry-over from other donors' samples. The material sequenced was whole blood, taken in connection with sensitization to the hapten diphenylcyclopropenone (DPC).

This chain's CDR3 is CASSLQNVRETQYF. CDR3 coding DNA: TGTGCCAGCAGCTTACAGAACGTGAGAGAGACCCAGTACTTC. The chain links TRBV11-2 to TRBJ2-5; no definite D call. Trimming cost V 2 bases and J 4 bases, with 11 bases left between them. This CDR3 spans 14 amino acids. The germline CDR1 and CDR2 sequences are SGHAT and FQNNGV.